The 15 T cell receptor beta chains presented below share a single source sample, sequenced in a study of blood T cell repertoires in COVID-19. Produced via immunoSEQ multiplex PCR; TCRdb's table is partial and in-frame only. The table shows 40,000 or so clones, with under 90% occurring only once. Sequenced input: peripheral blood. The receptor source for this set is a man aged 55-75 years with COVID-19, enrolled during active disease.

The chain joins TRBV24-1 to TRBJ2-1, with D perhaps matching TRBD2 (5 bases). This CDR3 is 15 amino acids long. Germline-derived CDR1 and CDR2 are KGHDR and SFDVKD. V lost 3 bases, J lost 3 bases, and 11 bases lay in between. As DNA, the CDR3 is TGTGCCACCAGTGATCCGGGAATCTACTACAATGAGCAGTTCTTC. Amino acids: CATSDPGIYYNEQFF.

The chain couples TRBV7-8 to TRBJ1-2, with D perhaps matching TRBD1 (6 bases). CDR1 is SGHVS, CDR2 FQNEAQ, per germline. The CDR3 length is 15 residues. V lost 4 bases and J 8 bases, leaving 20 bases between the germline ends. In DNA form, the CDR3 reads TGTGCCAGCAGCTCTACCGGGACACCGGGCGGAGGCTACACCTTC. As protein: CASSSTGTPGGGYTF.

This sequence joins TRBV30 and TRBJ1-4, with 8 bases lining up with TRBD1. With 4 bases clipped from V and 4 bases from J, the junction kept 2 bases outside the gene matches. Germline V gene data show CDR1 as GTSNPN and CDR2 as SVGIG (reference sequence). This CDR3 has 13 residues. CDR3 sequence reads: CAWTGQGNEKLFF. The CDR3, as DNA: TGTGCCTGGACCGGACAGGGTAATGAAAAACTGTTTTTT.

This chain links TRBV16 with TRBJ1-2; D not certain. Per the germline V gene, CDR1 is KGHSY and CDR2 is FQNENV. The CDR3 is 15 residues long. V gave up 0 bases and J gave up 3 bases, with 11 bases separating them. The CDR3 spells CASSQSRDTYYGYTF. In DNA, the CDR3 is TGTGCCAGCAGCCAATCGAGGGATACTTACTATGGCTACACCTTC.

CDR3 in DNA: TGCGCCACAAAAAAGGGGACATTCGGTTCTCCGGGAAAGAACACTGAAGCTTTCTTT. It encodes CATKKGTFGSPGKNTEAFF. The rearrangement uses TRBV4-1 and TRBJ1-1; D possibly corresponds to TRBD1 (6 bases). V was trimmed by 10 bases and J by 1 base, leaving 31 bases between them. The germline gives CDR1 MGHRA, CDR2 YSYEKL. CDR3 length: 19 amino acids.

This chain connects TRBV3-1 (or the pseudogene TRBV3-2) to TRBJ1-6; D gene ambiguous. In germline, CDR1 is LGHDT, CDR2 YNNKEL (reference sequence). This CDR3 comprises 18 residues. V lost 0 bases and J 7 bases, leaving 19 bases between the germline ends. CDR3 sequence (DNA): TGTGCCAGCAGCCAAGATGGTTGGAGGTCCCTTCTCAATTCACCCCTCCACTTT. Translating gives CASSQDGWRSLLNSPLHF.

The chain joins TRBV9 to TRBJ1-6; possible D gene TRBD1, 5 bases. CDR1 is SGDLS and CDR2 is YYNGEE in the germline V gene. The CDR3 spans 15 residues. The V gene lost 0 bases and the J gene lost 7 bases, with 11 bases spanning the gap. DNA for the CDR3: TGTGCCAGCAGCGTAGACGGTCGGGGGAATTCACCCCTCCACTTT. Translated: CASSVDGRGNSPLHF.

V usage is TRBV5-1 and J usage is TRBJ2-5; TRBD1 agrees at 10 bases. CDR1 is SGHRS, CDR2 YFSETQ, per germline. The CDR3 contains 14 residues. V lost 3 bases, J lost 3 bases, and 2 bases stayed unmatched. The CDR3 DNA reads TGCGCCAGCAGCTGGGGGACAGGGGAAGAGACCCAGTACTTC. This sequence encodes CASSWGTGEETQYF.

The genes are TRBV6-6 and TRBJ1-5; 7 bases match TRBD1. CDR1 MNHNY and CDR2 SVGAGI come from the germline V gene (reference sequence). The V and J ends lost 6 bases and 3 bases, in that order; junction bases with no gene match: 5. The CDR3 runs 14 residues. CDR3 region: CASSRDSLNQPQHF. CDR3 coding DNA: TGTGCCAGCAGCCGGGACAGCCTCAATCAGCCCCAGCATTTT.

The rearrangement joins TRBV10-3 to TRBJ1-1; D is perhaps TRBD1 (5 bases). V lost 2 bases to trimming and J lost 7 bases, with 5 bases between them. The CDR3 runs to 11 residues. Germline CDR1 is ENHRY and CDR2 is SYGVKD. The CDR3 sequence: CAISERGEAFF. The CDR3 DNA sequence: TGTGCCATCAGTGAGAGGGGTGAAGCTTTCTTT.

The V and J genes are TRBV2 and TRBJ2-1, with D perhaps matching TRBD1 (6 bases). Trimming shortened V by 7 bases and J by 6 bases, and 13 bases separated the two germline ends. Germline CDR1 reads SNHLY; CDR2 reads FYNNEI. This CDR3 region has 13 residues. This chain's CDR3 is CASTYSRGNEQFF. Here the CDR3 DNA reads TGTGCCAGCACGTACAGCAGGGGCAATGAGCAGTTCTTC.

The genes are TRBV18 and TRBJ1-2, with D maybe TRBD1 (6 bases). CDR1 and CDR2 (germline): KGHSH, LQKENI. V was shortened by 6 bases and J by 8 bases, with 19 bases between the two germline ends. CDR3 length: 14 amino acids. CDR3 region: CASSAVPSQGGYTF. The CDR3 coding sequence is TGTGCCAGCTCTGCGGTGCCCTCTCAGGGGGGCTACACCTTC.

The chain uses TRBV6-2 or TRBV6-3 and TRBJ1-1, with TRBD1 identical over 7 bases. There are 15 residues in the CDR3. The germline V gene has CDR1 MNHEY and CDR2 SVGEGT. V trimming: 4 bases; J trimming: 2 bases; junction bases outside the gene matches: 7. The CDR3 region is CASSSQGGRNTEAFF. Written as DNA, the CDR3 is TGTGCCAGCAGTTCGCAGGGGGGCCGAAACACTGAAGCTTTCTTT.

The genes are TRBV5-1 and TRBJ2-6; unclear D gene. Germline CDR1 and CDR2: SGHRS and YFSETQ. There are 15 residues in the CDR3. V was pared by 0 bases and J by 3 bases, with 7 bases between. The CDR3 sequence: CASSLDTGGANVLTF. The DNA of the CDR3 is TGCGCCAGCAGCTTGGATACTGGTGGGGCCAACGTCCTGACTTTC.

The genes are TRBV5-1 and TRBJ2-7; a weak D match, TRBD2 (5 bases). This CDR3 has 15 residues. The germline gives CDR1 SGHRS, CDR2 YFSETQ. Deletions cut 0 bases from V and 3 bases from J, with 13 bases between. The DNA for the CDR3 is TGCGCCAGCAGCTTGGATGGGCGGGCGATCTACGAGCAGTACTTC. Translating gives CASSLDGRAIYEQYF.